The sequence of this T cell receptor (beta chain) was determined in a study of spatial heterogeneity in lung cancer. V was clipped by 5 bases and J by 3 bases, with 10 bases between them. CDR3 size: 13 residues. Germline V gives CDR1 SEHNR, CDR2 FQNEAQ (reference sequence). This sample's time point: sample taken at primary tumor resection. This clonotype appeared a few times. Its antigen remains unknown. With the library built for alpha chains, this beta chain is off target and its frequency is not meaningful. TCRdb recomputed calls from the 5' RACE reads with MiXCR, one row per CDR3 protein. The data show approximately 11,000 distinct CDR3 sequences, approximately 4.7% seen once. Study-level results: For tumor T cells, estimated coverage reached only approximately 7% (alpha) and roughly 14% (beta). How many expanded intratumoral alpha and beta TCRs were present tracked the tumor mutation count, which was a count of nonsynonymous mutations.

The TCR was taken from a male donor with early-stage non-small cell lung cancer. This rearrangement joins TRBV7-9 to TRBJ1-1, with a tentative D call TRBD1 (6 bases). The sample was lung tumor tissue, taken at surgery. The CDR3 loop reads CASSRTGHTEAFF. CDR3 DNA: TGTGCCAGCAGCCGTACAGGGCACACTGAAGCTTTCTTT.